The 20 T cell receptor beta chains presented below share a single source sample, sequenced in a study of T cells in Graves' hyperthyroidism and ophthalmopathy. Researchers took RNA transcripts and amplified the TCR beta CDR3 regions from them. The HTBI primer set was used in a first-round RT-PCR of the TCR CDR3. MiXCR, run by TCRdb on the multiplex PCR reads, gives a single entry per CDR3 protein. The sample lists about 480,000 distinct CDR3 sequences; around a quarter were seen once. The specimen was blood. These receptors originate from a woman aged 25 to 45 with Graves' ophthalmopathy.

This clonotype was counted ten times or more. The chain's CDR3 is CASSYVTEAFF. CDR3 coding DNA: TGTGCCAGCAGTTATGTCACTGAAGCTTTCTTT. The chain joins TRBV6-2 or TRBV6-3 to TRBJ1-1, with D unresolved. This CDR3 has 11 amino acids. Germline V lookup: CDR1 MNHEY, CDR2 SVGEGT. V lost 3 bases, J lost 4 bases, and 3 bases lay in between.

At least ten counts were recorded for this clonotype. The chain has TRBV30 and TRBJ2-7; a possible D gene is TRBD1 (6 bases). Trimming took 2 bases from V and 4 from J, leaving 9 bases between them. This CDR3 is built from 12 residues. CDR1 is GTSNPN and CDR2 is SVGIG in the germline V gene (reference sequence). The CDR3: CAWSPQGYEQYF. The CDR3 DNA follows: TGTGCCTGGAGTCCTCAGGGGTACGAGCAGTACTTC.

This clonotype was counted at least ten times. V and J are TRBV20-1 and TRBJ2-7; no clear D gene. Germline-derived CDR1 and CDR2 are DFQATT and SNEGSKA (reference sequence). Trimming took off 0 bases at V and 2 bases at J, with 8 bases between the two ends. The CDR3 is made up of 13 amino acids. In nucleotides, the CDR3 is TGCAGTGCTAGAGATTCGGATCCCTACGAGCAGTACTTC. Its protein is CSARDSDPYEQYF.

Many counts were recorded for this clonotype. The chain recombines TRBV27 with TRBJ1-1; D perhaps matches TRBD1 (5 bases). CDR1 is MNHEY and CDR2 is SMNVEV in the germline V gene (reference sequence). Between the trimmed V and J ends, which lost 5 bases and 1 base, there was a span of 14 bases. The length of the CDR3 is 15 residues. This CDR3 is CASSDRDGSNTEAFF. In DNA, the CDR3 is TGTGCCAGCAGTGACCGGGACGGATCGAACACTGAAGCTTTCTTT.

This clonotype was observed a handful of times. In DNA form, the CDR3 reads TGTGCCAGCAGCTTGGAAGGAGGTCAAGAGACCCAGTACTTC. It translates to CASSLEGGQETQYF. The chain couples TRBV5-4 to TRBJ2-5, with D perhaps matching TRBD2 (5 bases). Trimming took 0 bases from V and 2 from J, leaving 8 bases between them. The length of the CDR3 is 14 residues. Germline loops: CDR1 SGHNT, CDR2 YYREEE (reference sequence).

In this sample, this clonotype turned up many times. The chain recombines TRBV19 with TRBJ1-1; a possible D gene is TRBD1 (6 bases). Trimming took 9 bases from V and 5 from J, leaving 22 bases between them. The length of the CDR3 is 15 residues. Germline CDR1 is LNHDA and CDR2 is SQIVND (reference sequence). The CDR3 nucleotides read TGTGCCAGCACGAAATGGGGGCTAAGGGGTACTGAAGCTTTCTTT. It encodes CASTKWGLRGTEAFF.

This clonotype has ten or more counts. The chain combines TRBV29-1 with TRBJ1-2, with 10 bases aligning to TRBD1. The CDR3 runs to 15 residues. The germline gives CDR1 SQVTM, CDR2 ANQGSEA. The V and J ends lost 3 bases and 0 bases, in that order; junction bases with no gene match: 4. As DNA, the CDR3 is TGCAGCGTTGATCTGGGACAGGGGACTAACTATGGCTACACCTTC. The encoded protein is CSVDLGQGTNYGYTF.

The CDR3 DNA follows: TGTGCCACCCTGGATAGCCCCAACCAAGAGACCCAGTACTTC. It yields the protein CATLDSPNQETQYF. J is TRBJ2-5 and V is TRBV6-1; D is unresolved. V shed 10 bases and J shed 0 bases, with 15 bases lying between them. There are 14 residues in the CDR3. The germline V gene has CDR1 MNHNS and CDR2 SASEGT.

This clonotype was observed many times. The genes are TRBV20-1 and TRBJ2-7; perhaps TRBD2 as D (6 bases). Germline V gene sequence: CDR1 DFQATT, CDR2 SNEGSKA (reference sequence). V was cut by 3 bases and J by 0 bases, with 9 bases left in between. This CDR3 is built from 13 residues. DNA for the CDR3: TGCAGTGCTAGGGGGACTTTCTCCTACGAGCAGTACTTC. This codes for CSARGTFSYEQYF.

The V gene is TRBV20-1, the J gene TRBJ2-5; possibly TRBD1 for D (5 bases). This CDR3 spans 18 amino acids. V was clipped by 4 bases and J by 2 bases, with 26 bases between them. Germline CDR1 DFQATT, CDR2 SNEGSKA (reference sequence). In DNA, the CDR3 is TGCAGTGCTATCAACAGGCACGATTGGGTAGCCATACAAGAGACCCAGTACTTC. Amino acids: CSAINRHDWVAIQETQYF.

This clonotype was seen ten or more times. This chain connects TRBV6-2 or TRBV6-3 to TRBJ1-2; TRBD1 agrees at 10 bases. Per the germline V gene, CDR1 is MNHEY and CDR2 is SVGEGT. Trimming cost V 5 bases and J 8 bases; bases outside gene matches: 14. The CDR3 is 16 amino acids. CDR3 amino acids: CASSPLLRTGGEGYTF. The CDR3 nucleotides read TGTGCCAGCAGTCCCCTCTTAAGGACAGGGGGTGAAGGCTACACCTTC.

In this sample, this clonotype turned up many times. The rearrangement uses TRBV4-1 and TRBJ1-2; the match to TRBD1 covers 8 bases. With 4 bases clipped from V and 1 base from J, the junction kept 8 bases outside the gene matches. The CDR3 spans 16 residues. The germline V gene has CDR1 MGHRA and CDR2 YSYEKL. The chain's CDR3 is CASSPGRGRGNYGYTF. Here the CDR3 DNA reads TGCGCCAGCAGCCCAGGCAGGGGGCGCGGTAACTATGGCTACACCTTC.

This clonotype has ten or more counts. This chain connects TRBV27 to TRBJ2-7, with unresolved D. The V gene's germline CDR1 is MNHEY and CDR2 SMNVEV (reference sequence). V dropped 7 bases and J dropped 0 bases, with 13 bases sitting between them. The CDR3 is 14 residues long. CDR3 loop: CASNLQGPSYEQYF. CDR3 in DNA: TGTGCCAGCAATCTCCAAGGGCCCTCCTACGAGCAGTACTTC.

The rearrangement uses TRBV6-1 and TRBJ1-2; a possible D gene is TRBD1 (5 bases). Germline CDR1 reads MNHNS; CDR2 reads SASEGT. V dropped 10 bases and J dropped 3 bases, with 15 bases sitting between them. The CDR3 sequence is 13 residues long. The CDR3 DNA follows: TGTGCCACGGGGGGAGACCGGGACTATGGCTACACCTTC. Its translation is CATGGDRDYGYTF.

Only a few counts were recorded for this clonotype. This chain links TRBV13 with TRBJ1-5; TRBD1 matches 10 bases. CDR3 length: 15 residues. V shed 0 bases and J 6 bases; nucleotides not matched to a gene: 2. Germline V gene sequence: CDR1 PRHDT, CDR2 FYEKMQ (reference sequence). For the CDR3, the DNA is TGTGCCAGCAGCTTAGGCGGACAGGGGGTTCAGCCCCAGCATTTT. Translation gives CASSLGGQGVQPQHF. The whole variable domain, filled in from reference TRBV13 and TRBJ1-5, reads AAGVIQSPRHLIKEKRETATLKCYPIPRHDTVYWYQQGPGQDPQFLISFYEKMQSDKGSIPDRFSAQQFSDYHSELNMSSLELGDSALYFCASSLGGQGVQPQHFGDGTRLSIL.

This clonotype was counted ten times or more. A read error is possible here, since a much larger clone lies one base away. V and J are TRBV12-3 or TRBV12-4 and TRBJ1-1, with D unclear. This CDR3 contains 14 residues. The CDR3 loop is CASSLSNVETETFF. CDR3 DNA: TGTGCCAGCAGTTTAAGTAACGTAGAGACTGAAACTTTCTTT.

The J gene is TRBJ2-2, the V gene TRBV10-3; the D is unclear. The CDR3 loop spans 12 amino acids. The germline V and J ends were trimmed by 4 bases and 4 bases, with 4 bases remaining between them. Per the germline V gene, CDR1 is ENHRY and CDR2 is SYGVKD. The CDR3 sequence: CAISAGTGELFF. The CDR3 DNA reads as TGTGCCATCAGTGCTGGCACCGGGGAGCTGTTTTTT.

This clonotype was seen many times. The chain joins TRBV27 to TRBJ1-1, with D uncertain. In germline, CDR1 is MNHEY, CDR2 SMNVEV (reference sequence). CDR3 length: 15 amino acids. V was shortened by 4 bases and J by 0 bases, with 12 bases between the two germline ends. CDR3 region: CASSSYSGMNTEAFF. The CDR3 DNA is TGTGCCAGCAGTTCGTATTCGGGGATGAACACTGAAGCTTTCTTT.

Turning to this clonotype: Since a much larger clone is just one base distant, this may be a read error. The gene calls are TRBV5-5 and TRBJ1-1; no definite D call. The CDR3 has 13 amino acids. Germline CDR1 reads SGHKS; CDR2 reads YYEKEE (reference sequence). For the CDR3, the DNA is TGTGCCAGCAGCCATCGCGGTAACACTGAAGCTTGCTTT. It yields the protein CASSHRGNTEACF.

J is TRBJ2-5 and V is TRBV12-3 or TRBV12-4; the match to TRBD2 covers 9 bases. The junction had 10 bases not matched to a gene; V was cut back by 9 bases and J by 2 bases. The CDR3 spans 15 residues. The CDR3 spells CASVLSGSPQETQYF. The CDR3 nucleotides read TGTGCCAGTGTACTTAGCGGGAGTCCGCAAGAGACCCAGTACTTC.